This T cell receptor (beta chain) was observed in a study of shared clonotypes between healthy human individuals. About the study: A donor's plate count was three for CD4 naive and three for CD4 memory; CD8 naive had two and CD8 memory one.

With regard to this clone: Its target is not known.

Regarding the study as a whole: Relative to memory subsets, naive subsets generally showed larger estimated richness.

CD4+ cells were split into CD45RA+ naive and CD45RA-negative memory subsets. Sequencing was performed with immunoSEQ multiplex PCR; in TCRdb, only in-frame clones are kept and a portion is missing. The data show about 520,000 clones, approximately 95% seen once. Trimming pared 2 bases from V and 3 bases from J, leaving 5 bases between. This CDR3 is 11 amino acids long. Germline V gene sequence: CDR1 SQVTM, CDR2 ANQGSEA. V and J are TRBV29-1 and TRBJ2-7, with no clear D. Sequencing was done on a sample of naive CD4+ T cells sorted from blood. Described subset: CD45RA+ positively selected. The TCR comes from a woman aged 25 to 39 in good health. CDR3 loop: CSVETNYEQYF. The DNA for the CDR3 is TGCAGCGTTGAAACTAACTACGAGCAGTACTTC.